One sample yielded the 18 T cell receptor beta chains listed below, sequenced in a study of T cell responses to AZD1222 COVID-19 vaccine. Only in-frame clones appear in the TCRdb table, and some are missing; sequencing was by immunoSEQ multiplex PCR. The sample lists 150,000 to 160,000 clones; roughly 90% were seen once. This specimen was peripheral blood, taken on day 0 of MenACWY control vaccination. These receptors came from an adult in good health.

This clone was counted a single time. The chain has TRBV20-1 and TRBJ1-1, with 7 positions matching TRBD1. V shed 3 bases, J shed 2 bases, and the junction held 3 bases outside the gene matches. Per germline, CDR1 DFQATT and CDR2 SNEGSKA (reference sequence). CDR3 length: 13 residues. The CDR3, as DNA: TGCAGTGCTAGTGGGGACAGTAACACTGAAGCTTTCTTT. Its translation is CSASGDSNTEAFF.

The chain links TRBV5-1 to TRBJ2-3; TRBD1 matches at 11 bases. This CDR3 contains 18 residues. The germline V gene has CDR1 SGHRS and CDR2 YFSETQ. V was clipped by 2 bases and J by 2 bases; unmatched bases: 10. The CDR3 DNA follows: TGCGCCAGCAGCTTCGGACAGGGGGCGAGTGCTTTCACAGATACGCAGTATTTT. It translates to CASSFGQGASAFTDTQYF.

The rearrangement joins TRBV7-8 to TRBJ1-5; D may be TRBD1 (6 bases). This CDR3 spans 15 amino acids. Germline loops: CDR1 SGHVS, CDR2 FQNEAQ. Between the trimmed V and J ends, which lost 1 base and 6 bases, there was a span of 13 bases. The DNA of the CDR3 is TGTGCCAGCAGCTTAGGGCAGGGGAGGATTCAGCCCCAGCATTTT. Translation gives CASSLGQGRIQPQHF.

The CDR3 is CASSLRSTDLNYGYTF. CDR3 coding DNA: TGCGCCAGCAGCTTGAGGAGCACAGATCTTAACTATGGCTACACCTTC. The chain couples TRBV5-1 to TRBJ1-2; D is unclear. Germline V gene data show CDR1 as SGHRS and CDR2 as YFSETQ. CDR3 size: 16 residues. The V end was cut by 1 base, the J end by 1 base, with 14 bases between.

The table lists this clone with many counts. This sequence joins TRBV6-2 or TRBV6-3 and TRBJ1-2; D is possibly TRBD1 (5 bases). Trimming stripped 2 bases from V and 5 bases from J, with 12 bases between. The germline gives CDR1 MNHEY, CDR2 SVGEGT. The CDR3 consists of 14 residues. The CDR3 loop is CASSYVDGGYGYTF. In DNA form, the CDR3 reads TGTGCCAGCAGTTACGTGGATGGGGGATATGGCTACACCTTC.

J is TRBJ2-3 and V is TRBV6-6; TRBD2 aligns across 13 bases. CDR3 length: 16 amino acids. The germline V gene encodes CDR1 MNHNY and CDR2 SVGAGI (reference sequence). Unmatched junction bases numbered 2, after V lost 5 bases and J lost 0 bases. For the CDR3, the DNA is TGTGCCAGCAGTCGGACTAGCGGGAGTAGCACAGATACGCAGTATTTT. Translated: CASSRTSGSSTDTQYF.

The chain has TRBV6-5 and TRBJ2-1; the D gene is possibly TRBD2 (5 bases). CDR1 MNHEY and CDR2 SVGAGI come from the germline V gene. This CDR3 has 15 residues. V was clipped by 6 bases and J by 4 bases, with 16 bases between them. The CDR3 region is CASRDRGLSYNEQFF. DNA for the CDR3: TGTGCCAGCAGGGACCGCGGGCTTTCTTACAATGAGCAGTTCTTC.

The chain couples TRBV2 to TRBJ1-1; D gene ambiguous. The CDR3 contains 14 residues. V shed 6 bases and J shed 5 bases, with 16 bases lying between them. Looked up from germline, CDR1 is SNHLY and CDR2 is FYNNEI. The CDR3 region has the DNA TGTGCCAGCAGGCGGAGCGGGCCGGCGACTGAAGCTTTCTTT. It is translated as CASRRSGPATEAFF.

The chain has TRBV7-2 and TRBJ2-5, with 7 bases fitting TRBD2. The germline V gene has CDR1 SGHTA and CDR2 FQGNSA. The length of the CDR3 is 12 residues. V was pared by 11 bases and J by 0 bases, with 3 bases of the junction left unmatched. CDR3 protein: CAQSGNQETQYF. CDR3 in DNA: TGTGCCCAGAGCGGGAACCAAGAGACCCAGTACTTC.

The V gene is TRBV3-1 (or the pseudogene TRBV3-2), the J gene TRBJ2-1; TRBD2 agrees at 8 bases. V trimming: 4 bases; J trimming: 9 bases; junction bases outside the gene matches: 5. Germline CDR1 and CDR2: LGHDT and YNNKEL (reference sequence). The CDR3 is 13 residues long. The CDR3: CASSLGRASEQFF. CDR3 in DNA: TGTGCCAGCAGCCTCGGGAGGGCCAGTGAGCAGTTCTTC.

The rearrangement links TRBV21-1 to TRBJ2-4; the tabulated D call, TRBD2, remains unverified against the DNA. TRBV21-1 is deemed a pseudogene. This CDR3 spans 17 amino acids. This chain's CDR3 is CASSKRGLVGAKNIQYF. For the CDR3, the DNA is TGTGCCAGCAGCAAAAGAGGACTAGTAGGAGCCAAAAACATTCAGTACTTC.

The chain joins TRBV10-3 to TRBJ1-2; a weak D match, TRBD1 (5 bases). The V gene's germline CDR1 is ENHRY and CDR2 SYGVKD. The CDR3 length is 16 residues. Trimming took 6 bases from V and 7 from J, leaving 24 bases between them. CDR3 coding DNA: TGTGCCATCAGGTCGGCAGGGATTGTGTCAGGCTCTGGCTACACCTTC. Protein: CAIRSAGIVSGSGYTF.

This chain joins TRBV24-1 and TRBJ2-1; TRBD1 or TRBD2 may be the D gene (6 bases each). Per germline, CDR1 KGHDR and CDR2 SFDVKD. This CDR3 is built from 15 residues. Trimming left V 2 bases short and J 12 bases short, with 19 bases between. CDR3 amino acids: CATSDWEGGRWAQFF. CDR3 coding DNA: TGTGCCACCAGTGATTGGGAAGGGGGGAGATGGGCGCAGTTCTTC.

The rearrangement joins TRBV9 to TRBJ1-2; D perhaps matches TRBD1 (5 bases). The ends were cut back, 4 bases at V and 1 base at J, with 17 bases in the middle. This CDR3 is 16 amino acids long. Per the germline V gene, CDR1 is SGDLS and CDR2 is YYNGEE. CDR3 amino acids: CASSPNSPGLNYGYTF. The CDR3 DNA follows: TGTGCCAGCAGCCCAAATTCTCCGGGACTTAACTATGGCTACACCTTC.

The chain combines TRBV19 with TRBJ2-7; 12 nucleotides agree with TRBD1. CDR1 LNHDA and CDR2 SQIVND come from the germline V gene (reference sequence). The CDR3 totals 13 residues. V trimming: 9 bases; J trimming: 7 bases; junction bases outside the gene matches: 7. This CDR3 is CARGGTGGLEQYV. Here the CDR3 DNA reads TGTGCCAGAGGGGGGACAGGGGGCTTGGAGCAGTACGTC.

This CDR3 reads CASLGLNTEAFF. The CDR3 coding sequence is TGTGCCAGCCTAGGGTTGAACACTGAAGCTTTCTTT. The J gene is TRBJ1-1, the V gene TRBV6-5; D gene uncertain. Looked up from germline, CDR1 is MNHEY and CDR2 is SVGAGI. The V and J ends lost 8 bases and 0 bases respectively, with 7 bases between them. CDR3 length: 12 amino acids.

This clone has just one count. V is TRBV21-1 and J is TRBJ1-1. TRBV21-1 is tagged as a pseudogene. The CDR3 is 15 amino acids. CDR3 sequence reads: CASSKIGRWNTEAFF. The CDR3, as DNA: TGTGCCAGCAGCAAAATCGGTCGGTGGAACACTGAAGCTTTCTTT.

This chain connects TRBV10-2 to TRBJ1-3; no firm D call. The CDR3 loop spans 15 amino acids. Germline V CDR1 and CDR2: WSHSY, SAAADI. The ends were cut back, 4 bases at V and 2 bases at J, with 12 bases in the middle. The CDR3 DNA sequence: TGCGCCAGCAGTGGGGGAGGAATAACTGGAAACACCATATATTTT. It specifies CASSGGGITGNTIYF.